This T cell receptor beta chain was observed in a study of response to subunit inactivated influenza vaccine. This clonotype was observed many times. TCRdb recomputed calls from the RT-PCR reads with MiXCR, one row per CDR3 protein. In the table there are around 250,000 distinct CDR3 sequences, 12% of which are singletons. Trimming took 4 bases from V and 3 from J; bases not matched to a gene: 5. Germline CDR1 reads SGHRS; CDR2 reads YFSETQ. The CDR3 has 14 amino acids. The J gene is TRBJ1-2, the V gene TRBV5-1; 8 bases map to TRBD1. The TCR was taken from a man over 45 who received an inactivated influenza vaccine. The specimen was non-naive T cells sorted from PBMCs, collected 14 to 15 days before vaccination. The CDR3 is CASSSGQGDYGYTF. The DNA for the CDR3 is TGCGCCAGCAGCAGCGGACAGGGTGACTATGGCTACACCTTC.